The clone carrying this TCR beta chain was seen a few times. Its antigen is currently unknown. This sample was taken from a study of identical twins. Study findings and constraints: Twin pairs had excess sharing that was weaker in beta out-of-frame sequences.

Template switching created a universal primer site, and the cDNA included unique molecular identifiers. TCRdb redid the calling of the 5' RACE reads with MiXCR, one entry per CDR3 protein. The sample lists approximately 230,000 distinct CDR3 sequences, over 5% occurring once. J gave up 4 bases and V 9 bases, and 6 bases lay outside the gene matches. From germline, CDR1 is LNHNV and CDR2 YYDKDF (reference sequence). The CDR3 runs to 14 residues. The sample was also linked to a second study, of T cells expressing NK-cell markers. This second report adds: HCMV seropositivity characterized most of the eight sequenced donors, and seronegativity one.

This TCR came from a woman aged 18-30 years in good health. J is TRBJ1-5 and V is TRBV15; 10 bases agree with TRBD1. Sequenced input: CD8+ T cells sorted from blood. The CDR3 coding sequence is TGTGCCACGAAGCCGGGACAGGGGAATCAGCCCCAGCATTTT. The encoded protein is CATKPGQGNQPQHF. Full variable domain (outside the CDR3, taken from reference TRBV15 and TRBJ1-5): DAMVIQNPRYQVTQFGKPVTLSCSQTLNHNVMYWYQQKSSQAPKLLFHYYDKDFNNEADTPDNFQSRRPNTSFCFLDIRSPGLGDTAMYLCATKPGQGNQPQHFGDGTRLSIL.